The text below deals with one TCR beta chain. This clone's antigen is unknown. No base quality values were provided; no much bigger clone lies one nucleotide off. For TCR Vbeta sequencing, memory CD4+ T cells were sorted ex vivo from the peripheral blood of narcolepsy patients and healthy controls. The sample comes from a study of T cells in narcolepsy (dated by TCRdb to the late 2010s). About the full investigation: Healthy control donors were enrolled in the study alongside patients who had narcolepsy type 1 or type 2 (NT1, NT2). To look for autoreactive T cells in narcolepsy patients that target self-antigens of hypocretin neurons (hypocretin, TRIB2), the study used TCR Vbeta sequencing to follow clonotypes in blood and CSF. Study-level results and caveats: Plots comparing CSF and blood CD4+ T cell clonotypes from the same patient highlighted HCRT-specific and TRIB2-specific autoreactive clonotypes. Numbers of sequenced blood memory CD4+ clonotypes were comparable, with averages of approximately 39,000 in patients and 30,000 to 35,000 in controls. No sequences matching autoreactive T cell clones were present in some of the blood memory CD4+ repertoires from patients and controls. According to the report, autoreactive clonotypes were detected serially in the blood of the same patients and of different patients, but not in healthy controls.

CDR1 and CDR2, looked up from the germline V gene (reference sequence), are SGHNT and YYREEE. Its CDR3 holds 16 amino acids, cysteine through phenylalanine. Just CDR3 DNA is preserved here, 48 bases in frame from base 1. Trimming costs V 7 bases and J 1 base, and their ends lie 19 bases apart. Libraries were prepared through the immunoSEQ multiplex PCR assay. TCRdb mirrors the immuneACCESS table, restricted to in-frame sequences. Some clones are absent from its copies; in checked studies, under half trace to an unresolved V gene, and the reason for the others is unknown. The sample data list roughly 27,000 clones, and roughly 86% of these were observed just once. Roughly 1.1% of the sample is taken by the ten largest.

This TCR came from a human donor with narcolepsy. The receptor chain draws on TRBV5-4 and TRBJ2-3; tentative D gene TRBD2, with 5 bases matching. Specimen: CD45RA- memory CD4+ T cells from PBMCs. This specimen's cell subset or site label, per the study, means: memory T cells sorted ex vivo from peripheral blood. The CDR3 amino acid sequence is: CASHRTLAEGTDTQYF. The nucleotide sequence is given as TGTGCCAGCCACCGCACCCTAGCAGAGGGCACAGATACGCAGTATTTT.